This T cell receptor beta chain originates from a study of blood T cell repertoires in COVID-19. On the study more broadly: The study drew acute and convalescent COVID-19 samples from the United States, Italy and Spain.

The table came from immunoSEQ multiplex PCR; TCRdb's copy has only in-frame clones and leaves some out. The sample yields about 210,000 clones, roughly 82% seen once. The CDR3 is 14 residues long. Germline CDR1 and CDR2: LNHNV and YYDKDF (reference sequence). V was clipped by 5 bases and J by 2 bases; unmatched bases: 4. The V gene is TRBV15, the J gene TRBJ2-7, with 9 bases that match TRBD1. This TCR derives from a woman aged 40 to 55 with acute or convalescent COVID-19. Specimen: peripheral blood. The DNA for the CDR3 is TGTGCCACCAGCGCGCGGACAGGGGCCTACGAGCAGTACTTC. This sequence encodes CATSARTGAYEQYF. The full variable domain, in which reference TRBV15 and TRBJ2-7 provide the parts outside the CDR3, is DAMVIQNPRYQVTQFGKPVTLSCSQTLNHNVMYWYQQKSSQAPKLLFHYYDKDFNNEADTPDNFQSRRPNTSFCFLDIRSPGLGDTAMYLCATSARTGAYEQYFGPGTRLTVT.